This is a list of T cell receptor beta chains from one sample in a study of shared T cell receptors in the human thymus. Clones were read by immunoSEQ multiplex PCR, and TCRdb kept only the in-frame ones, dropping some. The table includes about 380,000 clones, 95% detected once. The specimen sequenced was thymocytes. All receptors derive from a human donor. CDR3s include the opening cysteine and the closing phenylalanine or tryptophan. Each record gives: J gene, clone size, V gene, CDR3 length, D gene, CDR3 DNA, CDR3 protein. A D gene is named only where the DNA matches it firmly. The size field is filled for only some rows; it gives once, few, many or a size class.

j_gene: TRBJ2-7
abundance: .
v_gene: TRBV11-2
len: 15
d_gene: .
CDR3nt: TGTGCCAGCAGCTCAAAGAGGACAGACGTCTACGAGCAGTACTTC
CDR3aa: CASSSKRTDVYEQYF

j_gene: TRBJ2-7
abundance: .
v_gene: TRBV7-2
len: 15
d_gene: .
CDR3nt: TGTGCCAGCAGCTTACTGGGGAGGAGCTCCTACGAGCAGTACTTC
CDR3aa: CASSLLGRSSYEQYF

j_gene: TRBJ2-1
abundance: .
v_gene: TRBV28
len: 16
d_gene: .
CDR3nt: TGTGCCAGCAGTTCAACAACTAGATTAACCTACAATGAGCAGTTCTTC
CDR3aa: CASSSTTRLTYNEQFF

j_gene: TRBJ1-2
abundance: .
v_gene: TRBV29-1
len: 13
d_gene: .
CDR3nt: TGCAGCGTTGCGGGTCAAGGAGACTATGGCTACACCTTC
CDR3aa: CSVAGQGDYGYTF

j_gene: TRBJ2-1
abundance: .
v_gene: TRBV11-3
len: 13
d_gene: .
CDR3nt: TGTGCCAGCAGCTACCAGACAAGGTTGGAGCAGTTCTTC
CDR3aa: CASSYQTRLEQFF

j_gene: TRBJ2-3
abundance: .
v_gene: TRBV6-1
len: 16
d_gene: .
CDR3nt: TGTGCCAGCAGTGAACCTCTAGCAGCCCGCACAGATACGCAGTATTTT
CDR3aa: CASSEPLAARTDTQYF

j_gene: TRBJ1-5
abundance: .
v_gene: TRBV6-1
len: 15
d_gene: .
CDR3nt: TGTGCCAGCAGTGAATTTGGGTCGCCGAATCAGCCCCAGCATTTT
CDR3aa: CASSEFGSPNQPQHF

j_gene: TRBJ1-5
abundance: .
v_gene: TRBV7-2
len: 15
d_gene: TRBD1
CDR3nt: TGTGCCAGCAGCAGAACAGGGGGCGCGGATCAGCCCCAGCATTTT
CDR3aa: CASSRTGGADQPQHF

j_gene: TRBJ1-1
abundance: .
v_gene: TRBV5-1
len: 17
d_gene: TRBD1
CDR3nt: TGCGCCAGCAGCTCGGCGGACAGGGAGGCTATGAACACTGAAGCTTTCTTT
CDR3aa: CASSSADREAMNTEAFF

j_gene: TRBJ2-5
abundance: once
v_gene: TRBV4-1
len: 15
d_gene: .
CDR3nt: TGCGCCAGCAGCCAACCTACCGGGGGTGAGGAGACCCAGTACTTC
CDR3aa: CASSQPTGGEETQYF

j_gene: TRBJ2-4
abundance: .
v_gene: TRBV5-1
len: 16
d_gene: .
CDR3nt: TGCGCCAGCAGTACCGGGATGCTGGGAGCCAAAAACATTCAGTACTTC
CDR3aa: CASSTGMLGAKNIQYF

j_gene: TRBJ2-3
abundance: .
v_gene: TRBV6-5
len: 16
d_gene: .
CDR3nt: TGTGCCAGCAGTTCTGGTTCGAGTGGTAGCACAGATACGCAGTATTTT
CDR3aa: CASSSGSSGSTDTQYF

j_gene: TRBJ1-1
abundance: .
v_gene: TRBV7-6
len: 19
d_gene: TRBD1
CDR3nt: TGTGCCAGCAGCCCAGACACTCCGACAGGGGAGAAGCGAGTCACTGAAGCTTTCTTT
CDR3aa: CASSPDTPTGEKRVTEAFF

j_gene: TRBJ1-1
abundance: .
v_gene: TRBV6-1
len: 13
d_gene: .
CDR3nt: TGTGCCAGCAGTGACGTAGTTGGGACTGAAGCTTTCTTT
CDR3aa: CASSDVVGTEAFF

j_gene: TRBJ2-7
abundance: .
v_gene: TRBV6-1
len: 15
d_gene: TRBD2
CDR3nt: TGTGCCAGCAGTGAACTGGGAGTAGCGGGGGGGGAGCAGTACTTC
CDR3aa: CASSELGVAGGEQYF

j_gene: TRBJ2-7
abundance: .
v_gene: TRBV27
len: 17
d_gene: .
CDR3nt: TGTGCCAGCAGTTTTCATAAGTCACGACGTAGCTCCTACGAGCAGTACTTC
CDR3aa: CASSFHKSRRSSYEQYF

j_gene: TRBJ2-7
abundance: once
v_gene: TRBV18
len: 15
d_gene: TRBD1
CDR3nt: TGTGCCAGCTCTCGTAGACAGGGGGCTTTGTACGAGCAGTACTTC
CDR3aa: CASSRRQGALYEQYF

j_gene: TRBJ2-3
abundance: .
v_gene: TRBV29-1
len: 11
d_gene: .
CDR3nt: TGCAGCGTTGTATCCCGGATGGCGCAGTATTTT
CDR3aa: CSVVSRMAQYF

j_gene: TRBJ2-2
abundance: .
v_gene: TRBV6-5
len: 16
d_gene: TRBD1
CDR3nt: TGTGCCAGCAGTTATGGGACAGGGGGGAACACCGGGGAGCTGTTTTTT
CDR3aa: CASSYGTGGNTGELFF

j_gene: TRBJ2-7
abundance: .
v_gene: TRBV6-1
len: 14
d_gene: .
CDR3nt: TGTGCCAGCAGTAAGTTAGCGGTTCCCTACGAGCAGTACTTC
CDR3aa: CASSKLAVPYEQYF

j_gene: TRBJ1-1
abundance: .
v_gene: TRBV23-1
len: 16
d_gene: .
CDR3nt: TGCGCCAGGTACTTAAGGGACGGGACGTTGAACACTGAAGCTTTCTTT
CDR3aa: CARYLRDGTLNTEAFF

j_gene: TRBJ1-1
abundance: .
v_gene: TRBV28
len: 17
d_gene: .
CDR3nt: TGTGCCAGCAGTTTCCGCGGACCGGGTTGGGGCAACACTGAAGCTTTCTTT
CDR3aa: CASSFRGPGWGNTEAFF

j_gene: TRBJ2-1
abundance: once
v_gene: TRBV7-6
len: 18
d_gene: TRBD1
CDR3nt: TGTGCCAGCAGCCCAAACCGGACAGGGCCAAAGGCCTACAATGAGCAGTTCTTC
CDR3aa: CASSPNRTGPKAYNEQFF

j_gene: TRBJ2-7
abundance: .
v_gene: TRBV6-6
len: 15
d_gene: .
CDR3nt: TGTGCCAGCAGCCACAATCCCGAGGGTTCCTACGAGCAGTACTTC
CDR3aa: CASSHNPEGSYEQYF

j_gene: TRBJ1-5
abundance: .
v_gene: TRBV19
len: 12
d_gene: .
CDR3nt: TGTGCCAGTAGTATTCCCTATCAGCCCCAGCATTTT
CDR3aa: CASSIPYQPQHF

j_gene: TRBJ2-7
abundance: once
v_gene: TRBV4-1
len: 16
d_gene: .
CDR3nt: TGCGCCAGCAGCCAAGCGGAGCGGCTACAGATCCACGAGCAGTACTTC
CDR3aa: CASSQAERLQIHEQYF

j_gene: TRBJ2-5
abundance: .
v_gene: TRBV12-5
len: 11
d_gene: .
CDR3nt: TGTGCTAGTGGGCACCAAGAGACCCAGTACTTC
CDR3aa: CASGHQETQYF

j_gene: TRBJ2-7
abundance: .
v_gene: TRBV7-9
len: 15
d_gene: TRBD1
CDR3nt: TGTGCCAGCAGCTTCCTCTCAGGGGGACGGGGCGAGCAGTACTTC
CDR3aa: CASSFLSGGRGEQYF

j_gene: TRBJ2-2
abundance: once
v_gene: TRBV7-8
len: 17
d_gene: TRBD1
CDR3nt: TGTGCCAGCAGCTTAGCTGGACAGGGGGCGCCCACCGGGGAGCTGTTTTTT
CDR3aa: CASSLAGQGAPTGELFF

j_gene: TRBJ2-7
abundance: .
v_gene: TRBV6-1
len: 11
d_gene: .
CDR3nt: TGTGCCAGCAAGAAGGGGTCCGAGCAGTACTTC
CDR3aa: CASKKGSEQYF

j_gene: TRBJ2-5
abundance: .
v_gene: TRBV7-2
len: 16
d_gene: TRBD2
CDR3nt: TGTGCCAGCAGCGGGGGAGTAGCGGGCCTGAAAAAGACCCAGTACTTC
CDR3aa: CASSGGVAGLKKTQYF

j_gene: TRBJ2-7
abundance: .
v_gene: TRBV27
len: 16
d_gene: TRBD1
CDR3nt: TGTGCCAGCAGTTTGTCACAGGGGGTCCGATCCTACGAGCAGTACTTC
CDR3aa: CASSLSQGVRSYEQYF

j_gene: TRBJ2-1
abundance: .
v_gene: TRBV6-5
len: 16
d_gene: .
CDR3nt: TGTGCCAGCAGTTACTGGGACCGCTCTAGGGGTAATGAGCAGTTCTTC
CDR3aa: CASSYWDRSRGNEQFF

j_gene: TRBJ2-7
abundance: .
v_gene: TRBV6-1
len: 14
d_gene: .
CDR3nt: TGTGCCAGCACGGTAAGGCAGGGAAACTACGAGCAGTACTTC
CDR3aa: CASTVRQGNYEQYF

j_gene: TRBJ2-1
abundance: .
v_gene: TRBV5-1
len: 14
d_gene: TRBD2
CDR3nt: TGCGCCAGCAGCTTGGGGCTAGCGGGAGCTGAGCAGTTCTTC
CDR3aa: CASSLGLAGAEQFF

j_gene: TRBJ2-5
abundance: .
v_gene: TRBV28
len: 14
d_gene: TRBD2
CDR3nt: TGTGCCAGCGGGACTAGCGGGAGCCAAGAGACCCAGTACTTC
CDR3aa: CASGTSGSQETQYF

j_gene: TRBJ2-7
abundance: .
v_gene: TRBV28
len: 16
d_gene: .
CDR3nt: TGTGCCAGCAGTTCCCCCGGGACCGCCCGCCCCTACGAGCAGTACTTC
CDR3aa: CASSSPGTARPYEQYF

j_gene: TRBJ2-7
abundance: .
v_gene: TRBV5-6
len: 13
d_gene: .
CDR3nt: TGTGCCAGCAGCTTAAAGACCCTGGGGGAGCAGTACTTC
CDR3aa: CASSLKTLGEQYF

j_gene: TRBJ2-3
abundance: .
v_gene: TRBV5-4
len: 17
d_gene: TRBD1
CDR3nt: TGTGCCAGCAGCTGCCCCTCCCGGGACAGGGGACCAGATACGCAGTATTTT
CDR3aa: CASSCPSRDRGPDTQYF

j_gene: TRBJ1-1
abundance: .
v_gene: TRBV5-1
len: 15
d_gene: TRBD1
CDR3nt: TGCGCCAGCAGCCCAAGACAGGGTCTCAACACTGAAGCTTTCTTT
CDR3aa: CASSPRQGLNTEAFF

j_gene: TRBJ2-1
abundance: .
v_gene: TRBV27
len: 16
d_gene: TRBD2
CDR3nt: TGTGCCAGCAGCACGCGACTAGCGGGATATCTCAATGAGCAGTTCTTC
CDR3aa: CASSTRLAGYLNEQFF

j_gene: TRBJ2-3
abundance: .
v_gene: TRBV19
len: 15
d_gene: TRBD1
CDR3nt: TGTGCCAGTAGCCTTCCTGGACAGGGGTCAGATACGCAGTATTTT
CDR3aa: CASSLPGQGSDTQYF

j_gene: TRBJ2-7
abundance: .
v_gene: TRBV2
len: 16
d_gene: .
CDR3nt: TGTGCCAGCAGCGTCGGGTGGCGGTTCAGCTCCTACGAGCAGTACTTC
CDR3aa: CASSVGWRFSSYEQYF

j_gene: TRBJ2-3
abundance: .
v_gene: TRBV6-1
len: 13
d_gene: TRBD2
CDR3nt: TGTGCCAGCCGTATAGCGGGGTCAGATACGCAGTATTTT
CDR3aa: CASRIAGSDTQYF

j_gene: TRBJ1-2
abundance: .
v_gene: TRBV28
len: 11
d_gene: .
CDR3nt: TGTGCCACTACCGGGAAATATGGCTACACCTTC
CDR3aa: CATTGKYGYTF

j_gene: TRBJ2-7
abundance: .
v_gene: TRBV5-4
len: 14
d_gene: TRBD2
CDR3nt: TGTGCCAGCAGCCGACTAGCGGGAGTATACGAGCAGTACTTC
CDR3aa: CASSRLAGVYEQYF